This paragraph reports one T cell receptor (beta chain). What it recognizes is unknown. This specimen comes from a study of persistence of HIV-infected CD4 T cells. Study-wide background: Donors had been on suppressive ART for a median of roughly 8 years.

Regarding the study as a whole: Antigen-responding cells were enriched for degenerate expanded CDR3beta sequences.

This CDR3 region has 16 residues. Germline CDR1 is KGHSH and CDR2 is LQKENI. V was trimmed by 0 bases and J by 4 bases, leaving 12 bases between them. Anti-CD3/anti-CD28 beads served as a nonspecific positive control stimulus. Sorting selected CD4+ T cells upregulating both CD40 ligand and CD69. These HIV-1-infected adults initiated suppressive ART in chronic infection. Sequencing used immunoSEQ version 4 in survey mode. Produced via immunoSEQ multiplex PCR; TCRdb's table is partial and in-frame only. Among 37,000 or so clones listed, approximately 86% were seen once. This clonotype originated in an adult man with HIV who was CMV-seropositive. The material was CD4+ T cells sorted from PBMCs after roughly 17-hour stimulation, obtained from a patient who received antiretroviral therapy. This sequence joins TRBV18 and TRBJ2-2; no clear D. CDR3 amino acids: CASSPPASTFTGELFF. DNA for the CDR3: TGTGCCAGCTCACCACCGGCCAGTACTTTCACCGGGGAGCTGTTTTTT.